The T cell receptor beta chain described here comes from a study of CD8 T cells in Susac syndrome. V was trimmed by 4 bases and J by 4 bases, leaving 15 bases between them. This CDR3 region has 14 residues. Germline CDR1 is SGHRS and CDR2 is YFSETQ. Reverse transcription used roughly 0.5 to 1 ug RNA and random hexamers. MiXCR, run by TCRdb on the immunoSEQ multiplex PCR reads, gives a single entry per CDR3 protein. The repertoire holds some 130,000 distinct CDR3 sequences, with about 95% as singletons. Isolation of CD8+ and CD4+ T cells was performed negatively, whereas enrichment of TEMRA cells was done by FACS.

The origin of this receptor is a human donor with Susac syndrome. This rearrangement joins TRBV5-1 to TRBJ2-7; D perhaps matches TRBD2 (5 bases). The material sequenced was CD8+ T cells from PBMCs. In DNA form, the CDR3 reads TGCGCCAGCAGCACGAACAGCGGACCGTACGAGCAGTACTTC. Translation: CASSTNSGPYEQYF.